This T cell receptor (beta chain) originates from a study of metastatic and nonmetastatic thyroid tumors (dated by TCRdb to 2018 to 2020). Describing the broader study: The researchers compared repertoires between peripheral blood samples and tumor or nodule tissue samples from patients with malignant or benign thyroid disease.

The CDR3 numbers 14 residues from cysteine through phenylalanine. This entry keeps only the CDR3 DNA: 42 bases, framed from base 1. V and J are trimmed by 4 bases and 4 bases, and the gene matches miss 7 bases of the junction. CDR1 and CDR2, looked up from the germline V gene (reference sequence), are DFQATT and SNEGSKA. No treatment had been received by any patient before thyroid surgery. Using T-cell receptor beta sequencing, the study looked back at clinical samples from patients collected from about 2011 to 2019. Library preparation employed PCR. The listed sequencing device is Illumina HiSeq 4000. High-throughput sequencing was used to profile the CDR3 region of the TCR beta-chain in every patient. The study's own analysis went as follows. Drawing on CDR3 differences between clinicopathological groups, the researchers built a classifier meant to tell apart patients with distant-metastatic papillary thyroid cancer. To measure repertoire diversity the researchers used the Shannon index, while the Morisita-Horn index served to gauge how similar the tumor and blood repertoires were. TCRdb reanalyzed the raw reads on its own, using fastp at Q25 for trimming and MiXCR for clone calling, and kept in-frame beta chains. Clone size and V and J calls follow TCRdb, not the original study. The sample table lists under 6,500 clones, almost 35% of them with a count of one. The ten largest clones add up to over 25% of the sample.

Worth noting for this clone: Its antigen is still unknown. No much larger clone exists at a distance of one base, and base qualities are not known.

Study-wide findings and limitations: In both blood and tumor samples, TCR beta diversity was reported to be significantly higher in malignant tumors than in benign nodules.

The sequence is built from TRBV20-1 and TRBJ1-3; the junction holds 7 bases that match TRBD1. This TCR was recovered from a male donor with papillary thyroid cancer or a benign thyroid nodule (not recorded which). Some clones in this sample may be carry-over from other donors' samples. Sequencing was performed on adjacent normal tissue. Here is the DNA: TGCAGTGCTAAGGGACAGTGGGGGGGAAACACCATATATTTT. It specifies CSAKGQWGGNTIYF.